Listed below are T cell receptor beta chains from one sample, sequenced in a study. Produced via immunoSEQ multiplex PCR; TCRdb's table is partial and in-frame only. The sample has about 50,000 clones; 85% to 95% are singletons. The sequenced sample was PBMCs. The receptors were gathered from a man aged 35-49 years with rheumatoid arthritis. The CDR3 runs from the conserved cysteine through the conserved F or W. A D gene is named only where the DNA matches it firmly. For some rows the clone size is stated as once, few or many, or as a class when expanded; others skip it.

D gene: -; V gene: TRBV3-1/TRBV3-2; J gene: TRBJ1-6; clone size: -; CDR3 DNA: TGTGCCAGCAGCCGCACCACACAGGGAAGCTCCTATAATTCACCCCTCCACTTT; CDR3 protein: CASSRTTQGSSYNSPLHF
D gene: TRBD1; V gene: TRBV5-8; J gene: TRBJ1-4; clone size: -; CDR3 DNA: TGTGCCAGCAGACCTACTAACAGGGGGCGGGGCGAAAAACTGTTTTTT; CDR3 protein: CASRPTNRGRGEKLFF
D gene: TRBD2; V gene: TRBV3-1/TRBV3-2; J gene: TRBJ2-1; clone size: -; CDR3 DNA: TGTGCCAGCAGCCAAGATCCTAGCGGGAGGATTGAGCAGTTCTTC; CDR3 protein: CASSQDPSGRIEQFF
D gene: -; V gene: TRBV30; J gene: TRBJ1-2; clone size: -; CDR3 DNA: TGTGCCTGGTTTGGCCTGAGGGGGGGTGGCTATGGCTACACCTTC; CDR3 protein: CAWFGLRGGGYGYTF
D gene: TRBD1; V gene: TRBV10-3; J gene: TRBJ1-1; clone size: -; CDR3 DNA: TGTGCCATCAGCCCGGGACAGGCGATTTCGGGAACTGAAGCTTTCTTT; CDR3 protein: CAISPGQAISGTEAFF
D gene: -; V gene: TRBV9; J gene: TRBJ2-7; clone size: -; CDR3 DNA: TGTGCCAGCAGCGCTCTCCCCGGGTACTCCTACGAGCAGTACTTC; CDR3 protein: CASSALPGYSYEQYF
D gene: TRBD1; V gene: TRBV6-5; J gene: TRBJ1-1; clone size: -; CDR3 DNA: TGTGCCAGCAGCGTCGGGACAGGGGGCACTGAAGCTTTCTTT; CDR3 protein: CASSVGTGGTEAFF
D gene: -; V gene: TRBV7-2; J gene: TRBJ1-1; clone size: -; CDR3 DNA: TGTGCCAGCAGCTTTTTACAGGGGAACACTGAAGCTTTCTTT; CDR3 protein: CASSFLQGNTEAFF
D gene: -; V gene: TRBV9; J gene: TRBJ2-3; clone size: -; CDR3 DNA: TGTGCCAGCAGCGTAGGTGCTTCAACCGTTGCGGATACGCAGTATTTT; CDR3 protein: CASSVGASTVADTQYF
D gene: TRBD1; V gene: TRBV5-4; J gene: TRBJ1-5; clone size: -; CDR3 DNA: TGTGCCAGCAGCTTGGGACAGGGTGATCAGCCCCAGCATTTT; CDR3 protein: CASSLGQGDQPQHF
D gene: TRBD2; V gene: TRBV27; J gene: TRBJ2-3; clone size: -; CDR3 DNA: TGTGCCAGCACCCGGGGGGGCACAGATACGCAGTATTTT; CDR3 protein: CASTRGGTDTQYF
D gene: -; V gene: TRBV9; J gene: TRBJ2-1; clone size: -; CDR3 DNA: TGTGCCAGCAGCGTAGTAGGTAACAATGAGCAGTTCTTC; CDR3 protein: CASSVVGNNEQFF
D gene: -; V gene: TRBV20-1; J gene: TRBJ2-7; clone size: -; CDR3 DNA: TGCAGTGCTAGTCCCCAGCCACCCTACGAGCAGTACTTC; CDR3 protein: CSASPQPPYEQYF
D gene: TRBD1; V gene: TRBV6-6; J gene: TRBJ1-5; clone size: -; CDR3 DNA: TGTGCCAGCAGACCATACGACAGGGGCAATCAGCCCCAGCATTTT; CDR3 protein: CASRPYDRGNQPQHF
D gene: TRBD1; V gene: TRBV25-1; J gene: TRBJ1-1; clone size: once; CDR3 DNA: TGTGCCAGCACCTCCTCCCCGACAGGGGACACTGAAGCTTTCTTT; CDR3 protein: CASTSSPTGDTEAFF
D gene: -; V gene: TRBV6-5; J gene: TRBJ1-6; clone size: -; CDR3 DNA: TGTGCCAGCAGTTACTCCGGACAGAATTCACCCCTCCACTTT; CDR3 protein: CASSYSGQNSPLHF
D gene: -; V gene: TRBV15; J gene: TRBJ2-3; clone size: -; CDR3 DNA: TGTGCCACCAGCAGAGCACGTAGGGACGGCACAGATACGCAGTATTTT; CDR3 protein: CATSRARRDGTDTQYF
D gene: -; V gene: TRBV27; J gene: TRBJ1-5; clone size: -; CDR3 DNA: TGTGCCAGCAGTTTAAACTGGACACCCAATCAGCCCCAGCATTTT; CDR3 protein: CASSLNWTPNQPQHF
D gene: TRBD1; V gene: TRBV27; J gene: TRBJ1-2; clone size: -; CDR3 DNA: TGTGCCAGCAGTCCCACACCCTACAGGGGGCATGGCTACACCTTC; CDR3 protein: CASSPTPYRGHGYTF
D gene: TRBD1; V gene: TRBV13; J gene: TRBJ2-7; clone size: -; CDR3 DNA: TGTGCCAGCAGCTCCGGGACAGGGGTCGAGCAGTACTTC; CDR3 protein: CASSSGTGVEQYF
D gene: -; V gene: TRBV9; J gene: TRBJ2-2; clone size: -; CDR3 DNA: TGTGCCAGCAGCTTCAGGTCGGGCACCGGGGAGCTGTTTTTT; CDR3 protein: CASSFRSGTGELFF
D gene: TRBD2; V gene: TRBV28; J gene: TRBJ2-7; clone size: -; CDR3 DNA: TGTGCCAGCGGAACTAGCGGGAGGGGGTCCTACGAGCAGTACTTC; CDR3 protein: CASGTSGRGSYEQYF
D gene: -; V gene: TRBV6-5; J gene: TRBJ2-7; clone size: -; CDR3 DNA: TGTGCCAGCAGTTCCGCCTTGTTAGGCTACGAGCAGTACTTC; CDR3 protein: CASSSALLGYEQYF
D gene: -; V gene: TRBV5-4; J gene: TRBJ1-6; clone size: -; CDR3 DNA: TGTGCCAGCAGCGAGACAGGTTATAATTCACCCCTCCACTTT; CDR3 protein: CASSETGYNSPLHF
D gene: TRBD2; V gene: TRBV11-2; J gene: TRBJ2-3; clone size: -; CDR3 DNA: TGTGCCAGCAGCCGTCGGACTAGCGGGAGCCCAGATACGCAGTATTTT; CDR3 protein: CASSRRTSGSPDTQYF
D gene: TRBD1; V gene: TRBV10-1; J gene: TRBJ2-7; clone size: -; CDR3 DNA: TGCGCCAGCAGTGAAGGGACAGGGTTCTCCTACGAGCAGTACTTC; CDR3 protein: CASSEGTGFSYEQYF
D gene: -; V gene: TRBV18; J gene: TRBJ2-5; clone size: -; CDR3 DNA: TGTGCCAGCTCACAAGGACAACAAGAGACCCAGTACTTC; CDR3 protein: CASSQGQQETQYF
D gene: -; V gene: TRBV14; J gene: TRBJ1-1; clone size: -; CDR3 DNA: TGTGCCAGCAGCCAAGGTGTGGGGGGCCCCATGAACACTGAAGCTTTCTTT; CDR3 protein: CASSQGVGGPMNTEAFF
D gene: -; V gene: TRBV27; J gene: TRBJ1-2; clone size: -; CDR3 DNA: TGTGCCAGCAGCGGAACTAACTATGGCTACACCTTC; CDR3 protein: CASSGTNYGYTF
D gene: TRBD1; V gene: TRBV6-2/TRBV6-3; J gene: TRBJ2-7; clone size: -; CDR3 DNA: TGTGCCAGCAGCCGATCCGGGACAGGGCGCACCTACGAGCAGTACTTC; CDR3 protein: CASSRSGTGRTYEQYF
D gene: -; V gene: TRBV30; J gene: TRBJ1-5; clone size: -; CDR3 DNA: TGTGCCTGGAGTTCATCTGAGACCCTCAATCAGCCCCAGCATTTT; CDR3 protein: CAWSSSETLNQPQHF
D gene: -; V gene: TRBV4-1; J gene: TRBJ2-7; clone size: -; CDR3 DNA: TGCGCCAGCAGCCAAGTGGTCCGGGGTTACGAGCAGTACTTC; CDR3 protein: CASSQVVRGYEQYF
D gene: -; V gene: TRBV7-7; J gene: TRBJ2-5; clone size: -; CDR3 DNA: TGTGCTAGCAGCTTGGGACCCGATGGGGGGGCAGAGACCCAGTACTTC; CDR3 protein: CASSLGPDGGAETQYF
D gene: -; V gene: TRBV27; J gene: TRBJ1-5; clone size: -; CDR3 DNA: TGTGCCAGCAGTCCCCTACAGGGTTATCAGCCCCAGCATTTT; CDR3 protein: CASSPLQGYQPQHF
D gene: TRBD2; V gene: TRBV24-1; J gene: TRBJ2-1; clone size: -; CDR3 DNA: TGTGCCACCAGTGCGCGGGAGGGGGAAATATACAATGAGCAGTTCTTC; CDR3 protein: CATSAREGEIYNEQFF